The sample holds a few counts of the clone carrying this TCR beta chain. These data come from a study of OX40 agonist ivuxolimab in advanced cancers. Study-level information: Ivuxolimab, which is an agonistic anti-OX40 (CD134) antibody, was administered to the patients. Intravenous ivuxolimab was administered to patients every 2 weeks at 0.01 to 10 mg/kg.

Assay used: immunoSEQ multiplex PCR; TCRdb lists only in-frame clones, some missing. The sample comprises roughly 70,000 clones, more than 80% of which are singletons, and 0.9% to 1.2% rests with the top ten. This CDR3 has 11 residues. V dropped 10 bases and J dropped 6 bases, with 13 bases sitting between them. Germline V gene data show CDR1 as LNHDA and CDR2 as SQIVND (reference sequence). Material: CD4+ or CD8+ T cells sorted from blood, obtained in a trial of the OX40 agonist ivuxolimab. J is TRBJ2-7 and V is TRBV19, with D possibly TRBD1 on 6 matching bases. The origin of this receptor is an adult with an advanced solid tumor such as melanoma, head and neck, liver or kidney cancer. The DNA for the CDR3 is TGTGCCACCAAGGGGGTGGGCGAGCAGTACTTC. Amino acids: CATKGVGEQYF.